This passage covers 22 T cell receptor beta chains from one sample sequenced in a study of T cell repertoires in cytomegalovirus infection (dated by TCRdb to about 2019). Their cognate antigens are unknown. The sample was run on an Illumina HiSeq 1500. TCRdb trimmed public reads at Q25 via fastp, called clones via MiXCR and kept in-frame beta chains. Here each entry gathers all rows of one CDR3 protein and keeps the most common genes and DNA. The sample yields hundreds of thousands of distinct CDR3 sequences; approximately 31% were counted once. Clones ranked in the top ten supply roughly an eighth of the sample. Per the publication, the treatment or condition label means: in vitro stimulation with specific CMV peptide epitopes to enrich CMV-specific T cells. The source was cultured CD8+ T cells from PBMCs, collected from culture after CMV antigen stimulation. These TCRs come from a human donor in good health (CMV status not recorded). Some clones in this sample may be carry-over from other donors' samples.

The V gene is TRBV9, the J gene TRBJ2-7, with D possibly matching TRBD2 (6 bases). The CDR3 contains 14 residues. Per the germline V gene, CDR1 is SGDLS and CDR2 is YYNGEE. V was clipped by 0 bases and J by 2 bases, with 9 bases between them. The CDR3 here is CASSVAGDTYEQYF. CDR3 nucleotides: TGTGCCAGCAGCGTAGCGGGGGATACCTACGAGCAGTACTTC.

This chain uses TRBV10-1 with TRBJ2-1; 10 bases are shared with TRBD2. With 10 bases clipped from V and 7 bases from J, the junction kept 10 bases outside the gene matches. The CDR3 extends over 14 amino acids. Germline loops: CDR1 WNHNN, CDR2 SYGVQD (reference sequence). The CDR3 sequence: CATSAGGPENEQFF. As DNA, the CDR3 is TGCGCCACTTCAGCGGGGGGGCCGGAAAATGAGCAGTTCTTC.

V usage is TRBV9 and J usage is TRBJ2-1; D might be TRBD2 (7 bases). Germline loops: CDR1 SGDLS, CDR2 YYNGEE. Trimming left V 6 bases short and J 7 bases short, with 20 bases between. There are 15 residues in the CDR3. The CDR3 region has the DNA TGTGCCAGCACCAAGGGGGGCGGGGGAGTAAATGAGCAGTTCTTC. Protein sequence: CASTKGGGGVNEQFF.

The chain uses TRBV19 and TRBJ2-5; a weak D match, TRBD1 (6 bases). The length of the CDR3 is 13 residues. V was clipped by 5 bases and J by 5 bases, with 12 bases between them. The V gene's germline CDR1 is LNHDA and CDR2 SQIVND (reference sequence). The CDR3 nucleotides read TGTGCCAGTAGTCCTATTGGGGGCGAGACCCAGTACTTC. It codes for CASSPIGGETQYF.

This clonotype was seen many times. This chain joins TRBV6-1 and TRBJ2-1; 11 bases match TRBD2. This CDR3 comprises 18 residues. The trim removed 2 bases at V and 3 bases at J, leaving 9 bases unmatched. Germline-derived CDR1 and CDR2 are MNHNS and SASEGT. The CDR3 coding sequence is TGTGCCAGCAGTGAATTAATACTAGCGGGGGATCTCTACAATGAGCAGTTCTTC. Protein sequence: CASSELILAGDLYNEQFF.

This clonotype was detected a few times. The rearrangement joins TRBV29-1 to TRBJ2-7; TRBD1 matches at 10 bases. Germline V gene data show CDR1 as SQVTM and CDR2 as ANQGSEA. The CDR3 runs to 14 residues. With V trimmed by 6 bases and J by 2 bases, 7 bases remained unmatched. Written as DNA, the CDR3 is TGCAGCGTGAGGACAGGGGGGAGCCCCTACGAGCAGTACTTC. It yields the protein CSVRTGGSPYEQYF.

This chain uses TRBV14 with TRBJ2-6, with D unresolved. Between the trimmed V and J ends, which lost 2 bases and 0 bases, there was a span of 5 bases. The CDR3 sequence is 15 residues long. Germline lookup yields CDR1 SGHDN and CDR2 FVKESK. The chain's CDR3 is CASSQFSSGANVLTF. CDR3 in DNA: TGTGCCAGCAGCCAATTTAGCTCTGGGGCCAACGTCCTGACTTTC.

A few counts support this clonotype. This chain uses TRBV28 with TRBJ2-7, with TRBD1 matching 7 bases. CDR3 length: 13 residues. Germline V CDR1 and CDR2: MDHEN, SYDVKM. V shed 3 bases and J 5 bases; nucleotides not matched to a gene: 4. The CDR3 sequence: CASSFRGIHEQYV. The CDR3 coding sequence is TGTGCCAGCAGTTTCAGGGGGATCCACGAGCAGTACGTC.

This clonotype was counted between two and nine times. In DNA, the CDR3 is TGTGCCAGCAGTTTATCCATCGGGACACTGACGAACACCGGGGAGCTGTTTTTT. Translation gives CASSLSIGTLTNTGELFF. The chain combines TRBV27 with TRBJ2-2; D possibly corresponds to TRBD1 (6 bases). The CDR3 runs 18 residues. Trimming removed 0 bases from V and 0 bases from J, with 14 bases in between. CDR1 MNHEY and CDR2 SMNVEV come from the germline V gene (reference sequence).

This clonotype was detected many times. The chain joins TRBV7-6 to TRBJ2-3; D call uncertain. The CDR3 runs to 12 residues. Trimming took 4 bases from V and 6 from J, leaving 8 bases between them. The germline CDR1 and CDR2 sequences are SGHVS and FNYEAQ. The CDR3: CASSSDRDTQYF. In DNA form, the CDR3 reads TGTGCCAGCAGCTCCGACCGTGATACGCAGTATTTT.

This clonotype was seen a few times. The chain carries TRBV2 and TRBJ2-1, with no clear D. The CDR3 is made up of 13 amino acids. V gave up 1 base and J gave up 6 bases, with 7 bases separating them. CDR1 and CDR2 (germline): SNHLY, FYNNEI. The CDR3, as DNA: TGTGCCAGCAGTGAAGGTCTGAGCAATGAGCAGTTCTTC. Translation: CASSEGLSNEQFF.

V and J are TRBV6-1 and TRBJ1-3; D remains ambiguous. CDR1 is MNHNS and CDR2 is SASEGT in the germline V gene. The CDR3 consists of 14 residues. The ends were cut back, 4 bases at V and 0 bases at J, with 7 bases in the middle. CDR3 DNA: TGTGCCAGCAGTGTAGTATACTCTGGAAACACCATATATTTT. It encodes CASSVVYSGNTIYF.

The rearrangement joins TRBV4-1 to TRBJ1-5; 8 nucleotides line up with TRBD1. V dropped 4 bases and J dropped 0; count of bases not matched to a gene: 5. Per germline, CDR1 MGHRA and CDR2 YSYEKL. This CDR3 has 16 residues. The CDR3 loop is CASSRSTGDSNQPQHF. Written as DNA, the CDR3 is TGCGCCAGCAGCCGATCGACAGGGGATAGCAATCAGCCCCAGCATTTT.

The chain combines TRBV2 with TRBJ2-7; 8 nucleotides line up with TRBD1. The germline V gene encodes CDR1 SNHLY and CDR2 FYNNEI. The junction had 13 bases not matched to a gene; V was cut back by 3 bases and J by 6 bases. The CDR3 runs to 16 residues. The CDR3 reads CASSEGFRQGLSEQYF. The CDR3 DNA follows: TGTGCCAGCAGTGAGGGTTTTAGACAGGGGCTTTCCGAGCAGTACTTC.

The V call is TRBV28, the J call TRBJ2-3; tentative D call: TRBD2 (5 bases). Looked up from germline, CDR1 is MDHEN and CDR2 is SYDVKM. The CDR3 runs to 14 residues. The V end lost 7 bases, the J end lost 4 bases, and 15 bases lay between the germline ends. The CDR3 sequence is CASIPIGKSDTQYF. Written as DNA, the CDR3 is TGTGCCAGCATCCCCATCGGGAAGTCAGATACGCAGTATTTT.

V gene TRBV7-6 combines with J gene TRBJ2-2; D remains unclear. The CDR3 extends over 18 amino acids. Trimming removed 3 bases at V and 2 bases at J, with 19 bases between. Germline V CDR1 and CDR2: SGHVS, FNYEAQ. The CDR3 DNA reads TGTGCCAGCAGCTTCCCGAGACAATCAACGCCTAACACCGGGGAGCTGTTTTTT. Translated, it gives CASSFPRQSTPNTGELFF.

The J gene is TRBJ1-2, the V gene TRBV7-6; the D gene is possibly TRBD1 (5 bases). The CDR3 loop spans 16 amino acids. Per the germline V gene, CDR1 is SGHVS and CDR2 is FNYEAQ. Trimming left V 3 bases short and J 1 base short, with 15 bases between. The CDR3 bases are TGTGCCAGCAGCTTCCGGGACGTGAAACTTAACTATGGCTACACCTTC. This gives the protein CASSFRDVKLNYGYTF. Complete variable domain (other parts from reference TRBV7-6 and TRBJ1-2): GAGVSQSPRYKVTKRGQDVALRCDPISGHVSLYWYRQALGQGPEFLTYFNYEAQQDKSGLPNDRFSAERPEGSISTLTIQRTEQRDSAMYRCASSFRDVKLNYGYTFGSGTRLTVV.

This clonotype was seen repeatedly, ten times or more. This rearrangement joins TRBV4-1 to TRBJ1-1; a possible D gene is TRBD1 (5 bases). CDR3 length equals 14 residues. Germline lookup yields CDR1 MGHRA and CDR2 YSYEKL. The V end lost 4 bases, the J end lost 4 bases, and 13 bases lay between the germline ends. The CDR3 coding sequence is TGCGCCAGCAGCCGGGGCCCGGGAGGCACTGAAGCTTTCTTT. Translated: CASSRGPGGTEAFF.

This clonotype was counted only a few times. The V gene is TRBV7-9, the J gene TRBJ2-7; D is possibly TRBD1 (5 bases). The germline V and J ends were trimmed by 6 bases and 0 bases, with 9 bases remaining between them. The CDR3 has 13 amino acids. Germline V gives CDR1 SEHNR, CDR2 FQNEAQ (reference sequence). The CDR3 sequence is CASRDSSSYEQYF. CDR3 bases: TGTGCCAGCAGAGACAGTAGCTCCTACGAGCAGTACTTC.

The chain employs TRBV4-2 and TRBJ2-1, with D possibly TRBD1 on 5 matching bases. This CDR3 contains 17 residues. V was pared by 3 bases and J by 0 bases, with 15 bases between. CDR1 is LGHNA and CDR2 is YNFKEQ in the germline V gene. DNA for the CDR3: TGTGCCAGCAGCCAGGTTAACAGGATAAACTCCTACAATGAGCAGTTCTTC. This codes for CASSQVNRINSYNEQFF.

This chain uses TRBV6-6 with TRBJ1-4; 7 bases are shared with TRBD1. The germline gives CDR1 MNHNY, CDR2 SVGAGI (reference sequence). The V gene end was trimmed by 7 bases and the J gene end by 7 bases; junction bases not matched to a gene: 6. This CDR3 is 13 amino acids long. The CDR3 DNA sequence: TGTGCCAGCATCAGGCGACAGGGTGAAAAACTGTTTTTT. It codes for CASIRRQGEKLFF.

This sequence joins TRBV19 and TRBJ1-5, with TRBD1 identical over 11 bases. Germline CDR1 is LNHDA and CDR2 is SQIVND (reference sequence). The CDR3 is 16 amino acids. Trimming took 4 bases from V and 5 from J; bases not matched to a gene: 7. The chain's CDR3 is CASSNRDRGVHQPQHF. CDR3 in DNA: TGTGCCAGTAGTAACCGGGACAGGGGGGTTCATCAGCCCCAGCATTTT.